This T cell receptor beta chain was captured by sequencing in a study of T cells in women clearing cervical HPV infection. Study as a whole: Controls were women whose single incident HPV16 infection cleared within 12 months without precancer or cancer. Controls gave blood once infection was undetectable; cases at lesion identification. General observations from the study: TRBV6-7 relative abundance averaged approximately 0.1% in cases and less than 0.2% in controls.

With respect to this clone: Antigen: not known. The missing CDR3 end, 3 residues past where the read stops, is filled in from the germline J gene.

Libraries were prepared by immunoSEQ multiplex PCR; TCRdb keeps only in-frame clonotypes and omits some of them. The sample has approximately 52,000 clones. Germline lookup yields CDR1 KGHSH and CDR2 LQKENI. V was cut by 4 bases and J by 0 bases, with 4 bases left in between. CDR3 length: 13 amino acids. The chain carries TRBV18 and TRBJ1-3, with D unclear. Sequenced material: blood buffy coat. The sequence was collected from a woman aged 18 to 69 with a cervical HPV16 infection that either progressed to CIN3+ or cleared (not recorded which). CDR3 in amino acids: CASSRSSGNTIYF. The part of the CDR3 DNA that was read is TGTGCCAGCTCACGCAGCTCTGGAAACACC.